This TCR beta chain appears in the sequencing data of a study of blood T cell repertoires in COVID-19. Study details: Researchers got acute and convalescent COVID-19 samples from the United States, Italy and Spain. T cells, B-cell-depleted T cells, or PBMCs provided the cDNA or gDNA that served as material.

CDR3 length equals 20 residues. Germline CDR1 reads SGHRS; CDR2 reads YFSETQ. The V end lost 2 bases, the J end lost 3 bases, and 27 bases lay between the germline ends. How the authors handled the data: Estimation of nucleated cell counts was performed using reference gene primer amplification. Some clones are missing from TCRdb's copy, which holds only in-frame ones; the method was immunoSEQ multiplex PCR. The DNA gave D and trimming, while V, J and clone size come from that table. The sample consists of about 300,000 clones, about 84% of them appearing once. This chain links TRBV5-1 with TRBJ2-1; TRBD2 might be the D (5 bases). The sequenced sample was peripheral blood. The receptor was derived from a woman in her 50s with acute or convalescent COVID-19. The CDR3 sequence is CASSFRSDRSELPRYNEQFF. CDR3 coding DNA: TGCGCCAGCAGCTTTCGTTCTGACCGTAGCGAACTACCCCGCTACAATGAGCAGTTCTTC.